These 12 T cell receptor beta chains originate from one sample sequenced in a study of beta chain features in type 1 diabetes. Study-level findings and limits: When Type 1 diabetes patients were examined, their TCRB CDR3s proved moderately but significantly shorter in all four CD4+ subsets.

The study reverse transcribed the entire isolated RNA, so it sequenced expressed TCRB transcripts. The protocol was immunoSEQ multiplex PCR, while the TCRdb copy is restricted to in-frame clones and leaves out a portion. The sample has about 190,000 clones, approximately 8% seen once; the top ten hold about 0.95%. Their antigens remain unidentified. Sample: central memory CD4+ T cells from blood. Receptor source: a middle-aged woman with type 1 diabetes.

The genes are TRBV10-3 and TRBJ1-5, with D perhaps matching TRBD1 (5 bases). CDR1 is ENHRY and CDR2 is SYGVKD in the germline V gene. The V and J ends lost 4 bases and 5 bases respectively, with 6 bases between them. The CDR3 has 12 residues. The CDR3 is CAISAGDQPQHF. The CDR3 coding sequence is TGTGCCATCAGTGCGGGGGATCAGCCCCAGCATTTT.

This clone has just a few counts. This chain connects TRBV14 to TRBJ2-4; 8 bases fit TRBD1. Germline assignment: CDR1 SGHDN and CDR2 FVKESK. Germline trimming cut 1 base from V and 6 bases from J; bases unmatched to any gene: 5. The CDR3 spans 15 residues. The CDR3, as DNA: TGTGCCAGCAGCCAAGCCCCCACAGGGGGAAACATTCAGTACTTC. Translation gives CASSQAPTGGNIQYF.

CDR3 region: CASLGQGTPGTQYF. The CDR3 bases are TGTGCCAGCCTGGGACAGGGGACGCCAGGGACCCAGTACTTC. The chain joins TRBV5-8 to TRBJ2-5; 10 nucleotides line up with TRBD1. Germline assignment: CDR1 SGHTS and CDR2 YDEGEE. The CDR3 consists of 14 residues. Losses at the gene ends were 7 bases for V and 7 bases for J; bases not matched to a gene: 10.

This clone was seen a handful of times. The genes are TRBV28 and TRBJ2-2; 7 nucleotides line up with TRBD2. Germline assignment: CDR1 MDHEN and CDR2 SYDVKM. This CDR3 region has 14 residues. V shed 8 bases and J 7 bases; nucleotides not matched to a gene: 10. The CDR3 DNA sequence: TGTGCCAGCGAAACGGACGGGAGGCACGGGGAGCTGTTTTTT. Amino acid sequence: CASETDGRHGELFF.

The table lists this clone with a count of one. This chain connects TRBV6-1 to TRBJ2-2; weak D call: TRBD2 (6 bases). The V end was cut by 8 bases, the J end by 4 bases, with 14 bases between. The CDR3 consists of 14 residues. Germline CDR1 and CDR2: MNHNS and SASEGT. The CDR3 is CASPERRVTGELFF. The CDR3 coding sequence is TGTGCCAGCCCTGAAAGGAGGGTCACCGGGGAGCTGTTTTTT.

V and J are TRBV27 and TRBJ2-7; D is ambiguous. The V gene's germline CDR1 is MNHEY and CDR2 SMNVEV (reference sequence). V gave up 2 bases and J gave up 6 bases, with 11 bases separating them. The CDR3 covers 13 residues. In nucleotides, the CDR3 is TGTGCCAGCAGTTTAGTATCCCTCGGCGAGCAGTACTTC. It encodes CASSLVSLGEQYF.

This clone was observed a handful of times. This chain connects TRBV7-7 to TRBJ2-1, with 11 positions matching TRBD2. Germline-derived CDR1 and CDR2 are SSHAT and FNYEAQ (reference sequence). J lost 7 bases, V lost 1 base, and 6 bases had no gene match. The CDR3 runs 16 residues. The CDR3 sequence: CASSLDLAGGRNEQFF. The CDR3 nucleotides read TGTGCCAGCAGCTTAGACCTAGCGGGAGGCCGGAATGAGCAGTTCTTC.

The chain is built from TRBV19 and TRBJ2-2; D ambiguous. The CDR3 length is 15 residues. Germline CDR1 reads LNHDA; CDR2 reads SQIVND (reference sequence). Trimming removed 2 bases at V and 1 base at J, with 8 bases between. The CDR3 DNA follows: TGTGCCAGTAGTATATCCTCACAGAACACCGGGGAGCTGTTTTTT. This sequence encodes CASSISSQNTGELFF.

The genes are TRBV9 and TRBJ1-1; D call uncertain. V lost 1 base and J lost 4, with 8 bases in between. CDR1 and CDR2 (germline): SGDLS, YYNGEE. The CDR3 contains 13 residues. The CDR3 sequence: CASSVLGSTEAFF. For the CDR3, the DNA is TGTGCCAGCAGCGTACTTGGGAGCACTGAAGCTTTCTTT.

The chain recombines TRBV28 with TRBJ1-2; 11 nucleotides align to TRBD1. This CDR3 has 16 residues. The V gene end was trimmed by 5 bases and the J gene end by 2 bases; junction bases not matched to a gene: 7. CDR1 and CDR2 (germline): MDHEN, SYDVKM. The CDR3, as DNA: TGTGCCAGCAGTCCTCGGGGACAGGGGGAAAACTATGGCTACACCTTC. This translates into CASSPRGQGENYGYTF.

This clone showed up just a few times. V gene TRBV9 combines with J gene TRBJ1-5; D not certain. Looked up from germline, CDR1 is SGDLS and CDR2 is YYNGEE. The CDR3 has 15 residues. V was cut by 0 bases and J by 4 bases, with 11 bases left in between. In nucleotides, the CDR3 is TGTGCCAGCAGCGTAGACGGGGAAGGAAATCAGCCCCAGCATTTT. Amino acid sequence: CASSVDGEGNQPQHF.

The chain is built from TRBV5-1 and TRBJ1-2; D might be TRBD1 (5 bases). This CDR3 comprises 15 residues. The germline V gene encodes CDR1 SGHRS and CDR2 YFSETQ. V was clipped by 1 base and J by 3 bases, with 13 bases between them. The CDR3 loop is CASSLLGTDDYGYTF. The DNA of the CDR3 is TGCGCCAGCAGCTTGCTCGGGACTGATGACTATGGCTACACCTTC.